The text below deals with one TCR beta chain. These data belong to a study of blood T cell repertoires in COVID-19. On the study more broadly: Sample material is recorded as cDNA or gDNA derived from T cells, B-cell-depleted T cells, or PBMCs.

In the original analysis: Estimates of nucleated cell counts were drawn from the amplification of reference gene primers. Libraries were prepared by immunoSEQ multiplex PCR; TCRdb keeps only in-frame clonotypes and omits some of them. V and J calls plus clone size are reproduced from that table; the DNA served to infer D and trimming. The sample has 300,000 or so clones, around 90% seen once; the top ten hold 1.3%. There are 13 residues in the CDR3. V was pared by 5 bases and J by 8 bases, with 6 bases of the junction left unmatched. The germline V gene has CDR1 MDHEN and CDR2 SYDVKM. V usage is TRBV28 and J usage is TRBJ1-2; 9 bases line up with TRBD1. The TCR was taken from a man in his 70s with acute or convalescent COVID-19. Sequenced sample: peripheral blood. The CDR3 nucleotides read TGTGCCAGCAGTCCCACAGGGGGCTTCGGCTACACCTTC. It yields the protein CASSPTGGFGYTF.